These 30 T cell receptor beta chains were sequenced from one sample in a study of T-cell reconstitution after alpha-beta-depleted transplantation in children. Preparing the TCRbeta library involved the use of unique molecular identifiers. MiXCR, applied by TCRdb to the PCR reads, yields one record per CDR3 protein. This sample has approximately 340,000 distinct CDR3 sequences, with about 9.4% found just once. The sequenced sample was PBMCs from the stem cell graft donor, obtained from the stem cell graft. The receptors here all came from a human donor who donated a stem cell graft to a child with acute lymphoblastic leukemia.

This clonotype was observed many times. This chain uses TRBV5-1 with TRBJ2-3; TRBD2 is a possible D gene (6 bases). V was trimmed by 3 bases and J by 2 bases, leaving 16 bases between them. Germline-derived CDR1 and CDR2 are SGHRS and YFSETQ. The CDR3 consists of 16 residues. The CDR3 DNA is TGCGCCAGCAGCTCCGGCGCTAGCGTGGTCACAGATACGCAGTATTTT. It yields the protein CASSSGASVVTDTQYF.

The chain couples TRBV7-3 to TRBJ2-2; 9 bases align to TRBD1. This CDR3 comprises 15 residues. Germline V gene sequence: CDR1 SGHTA, CDR2 FQGTGA. V shed 5 bases, J shed 7 bases, and the junction held 8 bases outside the gene matches. CDR3 bases: TGTGCCAGCAGCCCGACAGGGGGTAGAGTCGGGGAGCTGTTTTTT. Amino acids: CASSPTGGRVGELFF.

The chain recombines TRBV4-3 with TRBJ2-3; 7 bases are a match to TRBD1. Germline CDR1 reads LGHNA; CDR2 reads YSLEER. Losses at the gene ends were 2 bases for V and 6 bases for J; bases not matched to a gene: 5. CDR3 length: 14 amino acids. The CDR3 region has the DNA TGCGCCAGCAGCCAACACAGGGGTTCCGATACGCAGTATTTT. This translates into CASSQHRGSDTQYF.

The chain carries TRBV3-1 and TRBJ1-5, with 8 bases identical to TRBD1. V lost 4 bases and J lost 0; bases outside the gene matches: 8. The CDR3 covers 17 residues. Germline V gene sequence: CDR1 LGHDT, CDR2 YNNKEL (reference sequence). The CDR3 reads CASSLGTGPSSNQPQHF. The DNA for the CDR3 is TGTGCCAGCAGCCTCGGGACAGGACCTTCTAGCAATCAGCCCCAGCATTTT.

The genes are TRBV6-2 or TRBV6-3 and TRBJ2-5, with 7 bases matching TRBD1. This CDR3 is built from 16 residues. Trimming removed 0 bases from V and 3 bases from J; junction bases left unmatched: 7. CDR1 MNHEY and CDR2 SVGEGT come from the germline V gene. CDR3 in DNA: TGTGCCAGCAGTTACTCTCCCCGGGACAGCAAAGAGACCCAGTACTTC. This encodes CASSYSPRDSKETQYF.

The chain recombines TRBV4-3 with TRBJ2-7; D not resolved. The CDR3 extends over 14 amino acids. Per germline, CDR1 LGHNA and CDR2 YSLEER. Trimming removed 2 bases at V and 7 bases at J, with 15 bases between. CDR3 sequence: CASSQNHAASEQYF. The CDR3 DNA reads as TGCGCCAGCAGCCAAAACCATGCCGCAAGTGAGCAGTACTTC.

The V and J genes are TRBV4-3 and TRBJ1-2, with 7 bases that match TRBD1. Trimming took 1 base from V and 8 from J; bases not matched to a gene: 4. Germline loops: CDR1 LGHNA, CDR2 YSLEER. This CDR3 is built from 13 residues. CDR3 nucleotides: TGCGCCAGCAGCCAAGTCGGACAGGAAGGCTACACCTTC. This sequence encodes CASSQVGQEGYTF.

This clonotype appeared a single time. This rearrangement joins TRBV20-1 to TRBJ2-7; D might be TRBD2 (6 bases). Trimming stripped 5 bases from V and 5 bases from J, with 13 bases between. The germline gives CDR1 DFQATT, CDR2 SNEGSKA (reference sequence). The CDR3 runs to 12 residues. CDR3 in amino acids: CSASGTSDEQYF. The CDR3 nucleotides are TGCAGTGCTTCCGGGACTTCGGACGAGCAGTACTTC.

The CDR3: CASSRSGLGDEKLFF. The DNA for the CDR3 is TGCGCCAGCAGCCGGAGCGGACTGGGAGATGAAAAACTGTTTTTT. The chain is built from TRBV5-1 and TRBJ1-4; D is unresolved. V gave up 4 bases and J gave up 6 bases, with 16 bases separating them. This CDR3 spans 15 amino acids. From germline, CDR1 is SGHRS and CDR2 YFSETQ.

J is TRBJ2-3 and V is TRBV12-3 or TRBV12-4; TRBD2 aligns across 12 bases. V was clipped by 4 bases and J by 5 bases; unmatched bases: 7. The CDR3 consists of 16 residues. The CDR3 region has the DNA TGTGCCAGCAGTTCGGGGGCTAGCGGGAGGGGAGATACGCAGTATTTT. Residues: CASSSGASGRGDTQYF.

The V and J genes are TRBV2 and TRBJ2-7, with D possibly TRBD2 on 5 matching bases. The CDR3 runs to 12 residues. Trimming stripped 10 bases from V and 4 bases from J, with 14 bases between. Germline CDR1 and CDR2: SNHLY and FYNNEI. The CDR3 loop is CAIEEGGYEQYF. The CDR3 DNA reads TGTGCCATTGAAGAGGGTGGATACGAGCAGTACTTC.

This clonotype turned up a few times. The J gene is TRBJ2-1, the V gene TRBV27; 11 nucleotides align to TRBD2. J was trimmed by 5 bases and V by 6 bases; bases with no gene match: 3. Germline V gene data show CDR1 as MNHEY and CDR2 as SMNVEV (reference sequence). This CDR3 is 14 amino acids long. CDR3 residues: CASRLAGVDNEQFF. The CDR3 nucleotides are TGTGCCAGCAGACTAGCGGGAGTCGACAATGAGCAGTTCTTC.

This clonotype was counted at least ten times. The gene calls are TRBV10-3 and TRBJ2-3, with 7 bases aligning to TRBD1. Germline loops: CDR1 ENHRY, CDR2 SYGVKD. This CDR3 contains 16 residues. V gave up 0 bases and J gave up 5 bases; unmatched junction bases: 8. The CDR3, as DNA: TGTGCCATCAGTGAGTCGAAGAGGGGGCGTGGAGATACGCAGTATTTT. Protein: CAISESKRGRGDTQYF.

The rearrangement uses TRBV12-5 and TRBJ2-2; D uncertain. The length of the CDR3 is 16 residues. Germline V gene lookup returns CDR1 LGHNT and CDR2 FRNRAP. The V end was cut by 6 bases, the J end by 0 bases, with 14 bases between. CDR3 nucleotides: TGTGCTAGTGGCGAAGTGCTACTCGCGAACACCGGGGAGCTGTTTTTT. Its protein product is CASGEVLLANTGELFF.

There are a few counts of this clonotype. The V gene is TRBV7-8, the J gene TRBJ1-5, with TRBD1 matching over 7 bases. The CDR3 loop spans 15 amino acids. Germline CDR1 and CDR2: SGHVS and FQNEAQ. V shed 1 base, J shed 16 bases, and the junction held 16 bases outside the gene matches. The CDR3: CASSLEAPRQGSKHF. CDR3 sequence (DNA): TGTGCCAGCAGCTTAGAGGCGCCGAGACAGGGTTCCAAACATTTT. Looking up the rest from reference TRBV7-8 and TRBJ1-5 gives the full variable domain: GAGVSQSPRYKVAKRGQDVALRCDPISGHVSLFWYQQALGQGPEFLTYFQNEAQLDKSGLPSDRFFAERPEGSVSTLKIQRTQQEDSAVYLCASSLEAPRQGSKHFGDGTRLSIL.

This clonotype was found a few times. This CDR3 is CSVEDGVNQPQHF. The CDR3 DNA reads TGCAGCGTTGAAGACGGGGTCAATCAGCCCCAGCATTTT. V is TRBV29-1 and J is TRBJ1-5, with D unclear. Looked up from germline, CDR1 is SQVTM and CDR2 is ANQGSEA. Trimming left V 0 bases short and J 3 bases short, with 6 bases between. CDR3 length: 13 residues.

This clonotype has more than one count but fewer than ten. This chain connects TRBV20-1 to TRBJ2-1; 9 nucleotides align to TRBD2. CDR3 size: 14 residues. Germline V gene sequence: CDR1 DFQATT, CDR2 SNEGSKA (reference sequence). With 1 base clipped from V and 6 bases from J, the junction kept 4 bases outside the gene matches. The CDR3 DNA reads TGCAGTGCTAGAGTAGCGGGAGCTCCCAATGAGCAGTTCTTC. Its protein is CSARVAGAPNEQFF.

This clonotype was detected many times. J is TRBJ2-1 and V is TRBV6-4, with D perhaps matching TRBD2 (6 bases). This CDR3 is 15 amino acids long. Trimming left V 3 bases short and J 9 bases short, with 18 bases between. Germline V gives CDR1 MRHNA, CDR2 SNTAGT. CDR3 bases: TGTGCCAGCAGTGAATGGTCGGGGGATCCTGGTGAGCAGTTCTTC. Its protein is CASSEWSGDPGEQFF.

This clonotype was seen more than once but under ten times. The chain recombines TRBV5-1 with TRBJ1-5, with D possibly matching TRBD1 (5 bases). V lost 5 bases and J 0 bases, leaving 21 bases between the germline ends. From germline, CDR1 is SGHRS and CDR2 YFSETQ. This CDR3 comprises 18 residues. CDR3 DNA sequence: TGCGCCAGCAGTCCCTTGACAGAGTCCTCGGGTAGCAATCAGCCCCAGCATTTT. Encoded protein: CASSPLTESSGSNQPQHF. The whole variable domain, filled in from reference TRBV5-1 and TRBJ1-5, reads KAGVTQTPRYLIKTRGQQVTLSCSPISGHRSVSWYQQTPGQGLQFLFEYFSETQRNKGNFPGRFSGRQFSNSRSEMNVSTLELGDSALYLCASSPLTESSGSNQPQHFGDGTRLSIL.

The chain carries TRBV27 and TRBJ2-1, with D uncertain. Trimming cost V 3 bases and J 2 bases, with 14 bases left between them. There are 16 residues in the CDR3. From germline, CDR1 is MNHEY and CDR2 SMNVEV (reference sequence). The CDR3: CASSFREKGPYNEQFF. For the CDR3, the DNA is TGTGCCAGCAGTTTCAGAGAAAAAGGGCCCTACAATGAGCAGTTCTTC.

V gene TRBV7-2 combines with J gene TRBJ2-5, with a tentative D call TRBD1 (5 bases). The CDR3 runs to 15 residues. Trimming cost V 1 base and J 9 bases, with 18 bases left between them. CDR1 is SGHTA, CDR2 FQGNSA, per germline. CDR3 nucleotides: TGTGCCAGCAGCTTAGTCAGCCAGGCTCAAGGGGCCCAGTACTTC. Protein: CASSLVSQAQGAQYF.

The chain combines TRBV7-9 with TRBJ2-7; TRBD2 matches 8 bases. The length of the CDR3 is 15 residues. V trimming: 1 base; J trimming: 5 bases; junction bases outside the gene matches: 7. Germline V lookup: CDR1 SEHNR, CDR2 FQNEAQ (reference sequence). CDR3 residues: CASSLEWREDNEQYF. The CDR3 DNA follows: TGTGCCAGCAGCTTAGAATGGCGGGAGGACAACGAGCAGTACTTC.

The rearrangement joins TRBV7-3 to TRBJ2-3; 9 nucleotides agree with TRBD2. With 2 bases clipped from V and 0 bases from J, the junction kept 12 bases outside the gene matches. The CDR3 spans 19 residues. Germline-derived CDR1 and CDR2 are SGHTA and FQGTGA. CDR3 residues: CASSLERSSGIRSTDTQYF. The CDR3 nucleotides read TGTGCCAGCAGCTTAGAGAGGTCTAGCGGGATCAGAAGCACAGATACGCAGTATTTT. Full variable domain (outside the CDR3, taken from reference TRBV7-3 and TRBJ2-3): GAGVSQTPSNKVTEKGKYVELRCDPISGHTALYWYRQSLGQGPEFLIYFQGTGAADDSGLPNDRFFAVRPEGSVSTLKIQRTERGDSAVYLCASSLERSSGIRSTDTQYFGPGTRLTVL.

V and J are TRBV4-1 and TRBJ2-7; D not resolved. With 1 base removed from V and 1 base from J, the gap between germline ends came to 8 bases. The CDR3 consists of 14 residues. CDR1 is MGHRA, CDR2 YSYEKL, per germline. For the CDR3, the DNA is TGCGCCAGCAGCCAAGCTGACACTTCCTACGAGCAGTACTTC. It specifies CASSQADTSYEQYF.

The V and J genes are TRBV29-1 and TRBJ2-1; no clear D gene. CDR3 size: 12 residues. From germline, CDR1 is SQVTM and CDR2 ANQGSEA. Trimming shortened V by 2 bases and J by 7 bases, and 9 bases separated the two germline ends. The CDR3 sequence is CSVEKGSNEQFF. DNA of the CDR3: TGCAGCGTTGAAAAAGGGTCAAATGAGCAGTTCTTC.

The chain combines TRBV5-1 with TRBJ2-7; D not certain. The CDR3 covers 13 residues. Per the germline V gene, CDR1 is SGHRS and CDR2 is YFSETQ. With 4 bases removed from V and 7 bases from J, the gap between germline ends came to 15 bases. The CDR3 region is CASSPDRATEQYF. CDR3 sequence (DNA): TGCGCCAGCAGCCCGGACCGAGCTACGGAGCAGTACTTC.

This clonotype was observed a few times. This sequence joins TRBV27 and TRBJ1-1; D is uncertain. Trimming took 2 bases from V and 0 from J, leaving 10 bases between them. This CDR3 comprises 15 residues. Looked up from germline, CDR1 is MNHEY and CDR2 is SMNVEV (reference sequence). The DNA for the CDR3 is TGTGCCAGCAGTTTAGCCGGAGTCATGAACACTGAAGCTTTCTTT. It encodes CASSLAGVMNTEAFF.

A word on this clonotype: A read error may produce the germline difference seen at one junction end. The gene calls are TRBV5-1 and TRBJ1-2; maybe TRBD1 (6 bases). The germline CDR1 and CDR2 sequences are SGHRS and YFSETQ. The CDR3 loop spans 12 amino acids. The CDR3 here is CASSLNLGHRIF. In DNA, the CDR3 is TGCGCCAGCAGCTTGAATTTGGGACACAGGATCTTC. Full variable domain (rest looked up from reference TRBV5-1 and TRBJ1-2): KAGVTQTPRYLIKTRGQQVTLSCSPISGHRSVSWYQQTPGQGLQFLFEYFSETQRNKGNFPGRFSGRQFSNSRSEMNVSTLELGDSALYLCASSLNLGHRIFGSGTRLTVV.

This clonotype was counted only a few times. V is TRBV28 and J is TRBJ2-1; TRBD2 matches at 14 bases. V dropped 5 bases and J dropped 6; count of bases not matched to a gene: 12. The CDR3 runs 18 residues. Germline V gives CDR1 MDHEN, CDR2 SYDVKM. DNA for the CDR3: TGTGCCAGCAGTGAAACGAGGTATGGGACTAGCGGGAGCAATGAGCAGTTCTTC. This codes for CASSETRYGTSGSNEQFF.

This clonotype was observed a handful of times. The V call is TRBV28, the J call TRBJ2-6, with 9 nucleotides matching TRBD2. Trimming removed 4 bases from V and 0 bases from J; junction bases left unmatched: 16. Germline V gene data show CDR1 as MDHEN and CDR2 as SYDVKM. This CDR3 is built from 21 residues. The DNA of the CDR3 is TGTGCCAGCAGTTCACATATCTCCGGGACTAGCAGACTCTCTGGGGCCAACGTCCTGACTTTC. Translated, it gives CASSSHISGTSRLSGANVLTF.